This T cell receptor beta chain comes out of a study of siplizumab effects on memory and regulatory T cells. Study conclusions and caveats: The authors did not confirm suppressive function in proliferating Tregs from siplizumab cultures.

The V gene end was trimmed by 2 bases and the J gene end by 10 bases; junction bases not matched to a gene: 7. The CDR3 is 15 amino acids. Germline V gene data show CDR1 as MNHEY and CDR2 as SVGAGI. Regarding this clone: The antigen is not known.

TCRdb's table, derived via immunoSEQ multiplex PCR, lists solely in-frame clones and lacks some. Of 70,000 or so clones in the sample, around nine tenths were seen once. The specimen sequenced was Tregs sorted from blood. The genes are TRBV6-5 and TRBJ1-6; 8 bases agree with TRBD1. The receptor was isolated from a human donor in good health. The CDR3 loop is CASSYGDRRASPLHF. CDR3 bases: TGTGCCAGCAGTTACGGGGACAGGAGGGCATCACCCCTCCACTTT.